The rows below give T cell receptor beta chains drawn from one sample of a study of control samples from healthy donors and cancer patients. The method was immunoSEQ multiplex PCR; TCRdb's version includes in-frame clones alone and lacks a portion of them. The sample carries roughly 200,000 clones, about 89% recorded once. The source material was blood. These receptors all stem from a man aged 30 to 39 in good health. Each CDR3 is given with its conserved first and last residue. A D gene is named only where the DNA matches it firmly. Size tells how often a clone was seen (once, few, many) or the class of an expanded clone, and some rows leave it out.

D	V	size	J	DNA	CDR3
.	TRBV5-1	.	TRBJ1-2	TGCGCCAGCAGCCTTATACCGGACGGCGTCGCTAACTATGGCTACACCTTC	CASSLIPDGVANYGYTF
.	TRBV10-3	.	TRBJ1-6	TGTGCCATCAGCCACTCGGGGGGTTCACCCCTCCACTTT	CAISHSGGSPLHF
.	TRBV13	.	TRBJ2-1	TGTGCCAGCAGCTTAGAATTCAACAATGAGCAGTTCTTC	CASSLEFNNEQFF
.	TRBV6-5	.	TRBJ2-3	TGTGCCAGCAGTTACGGCTCCCAAACGGGCACAGATACGCAGTATTTT	CASSYGSQTGTDTQYF
.	TRBV3-1/TRBV3-2	.	TRBJ2-5	TGTGCCAGCAGCCTTGCACCACGAGAGGCCCAGTACTTC	CASSLAPREAQYF
TRBD1	TRBV4-2	few	TRBJ2-7	TGTGCCAGCAGCCAAGAACCGGGACAGGGCTTTTTAGAGCAGTACTTC	CASSQEPGQGFLEQYF
.	TRBV2	.	TRBJ2-7	TGTGCCAGCAGTGAAAAACCCCGGCTCACACGGGGATACGAGCAGTACTTC	CASSEKPRLTRGYEQYF
TRBD1	TRBV7-9	.	TRBJ1-1	TGTGCCAGCAGCTTATCACGGGACAGGGGGACTGAAGCTTTCTTT	CASSLSRDRGTEAFF
TRBD1	TRBV2	.	TRBJ1-6	TGTGCCAGCAGCCCGGACAGGTTAAGAGATTCACCCCTCCACTTT	CASSPDRLRDSPLHF
TRBD1	TRBV5-5	once	TRBJ2-7	TGTGCCAGACAGGGGGGTTCCTACGAGCAGTACTTC	CARQGGSYEQYF
.	TRBV2	.	TRBJ1-2	TGTGCCAGCAGATCGACAACTCACTATGGCTACACCTTC	CASRSTTHYGYTF
TRBD1	TRBV6-2/TRBV6-3	.	TRBJ2-1	TGTGCCAGCAGTTACTCGTTTGGTTCGACAGGGGTCAATGAGCAGTTCTTC	CASSYSFGSTGVNEQFF
.	TRBV19	.	TRBJ1-2	TGTGCCAGTAGAGGGGAAGCTAACTATGGCTACACCTTC	CASRGEANYGYTF
.	TRBV29-1	.	TRBJ1-4	TGCAGCGTTTATGCAGGGACTAATGAAAAACTGTTTTTT	CSVYAGTNEKLFF
.	TRBV15	.	TRBJ2-3	TGTGCCACCAGCAGAAATCCGTCCTCCGGGGGACCCACAGATACGCAGTATTTT	CATSRNPSSGGPTDTQYF
.	TRBV2	.	TRBJ2-5	TGTGCCAGCAGTCCAGAAGAGACCCAGTACTTC	CASSPEETQYF
.	TRBV5-6	.	TRBJ2-7	TGTGCCAGCAGCCTAGAAAGGGGAGGCTGGGAGCAGTACTTC	CASSLERGGWEQYF
.	TRBV6-5	.	TRBJ1-3	TGTGCCAGCAGGAAGGGGGAGGCTGGAAACACCATATATTTT	CASRKGEAGNTIYF
TRBD1	TRBV6-5	.	TRBJ2-7	TGTGCCAGCAGTAGGGGACAGCCCTACGAGCAGTACTTC	CASSRGQPYEQYF
TRBD1	TRBV7-9	.	TRBJ1-5	TGTGCCAGCAGCTTGAGTTACGGACAGGGTGGCAATCAGCCCCAGCATTTT	CASSLSYGQGGNQPQHF
.	TRBV2	.	TRBJ2-4	TGTGCCAGCAGTGATGTTCTAGCCAAAAACATTCAGTACTTC	CASSDVLAKNIQYF
.	TRBV24-1	.	TRBJ1-1	TGTGCCACCAGTGACGCGAACCGGGTCACTGAAGCTTTCTTT	CATSDANRVTEAFF
.	TRBV6-5	.	TRBJ2-7	TGTGCCAGCAGTCCCCGGGACGGTAATTGGGAGCAGTACTTC	CASSPRDGNWEQYF
TRBD1	TRBV10-3	.	TRBJ1-4	TGTGCCATCCGGGGACAGGGGGCAACTAATGAAAAACTGTTTTTT	CAIRGQGATNEKLFF
.	TRBV30	once	TRBJ1-1	TGTGCCTGCCGGTGGCCGATACATAGCAGAAAAGCTTTCTTT	CACRWPIHSRKAFF
TRBD2	TRBV12-5	once	TRBJ2-1	TGTGCTAGTGGTTTGGTACTTGTGGGGCGGGGGTTTAAGCAGTTCTTC	CASGLVLVGRGFKQFF
.	TRBV3-1/TRBV3-2	.	TRBJ1-2	TGTGCCAGCAGCCAAGAACGGCCCTATGGCTACACCTTC	CASSQERPYGYTF
.	TRBV6-1	.	TRBJ1-3	TGTGCCAGCAGTGACGCCAGCTCTGGAAACACCATATATTTT	CASSDASSGNTIYF
TRBD1	TRBV28	.	TRBJ1-6	TGTGCCAGCAGTTCCGGGACAGGGGGTATCGATTCCTATAATTCACCCCTCCACTTT	CASSSGTGGIDSYNSPLHF
TRBD1	TRBV7-9	.	TRBJ1-1	TGTGCCAGCAGCCAATTGGGACAGCGGAACACTGAAGCTTTCTTT	CASSQLGQRNTEAFF
TRBD1	TRBV28	.	TRBJ2-5	TGTGCCAGCAGTTTCCCAGGGGGAAAACAAGAGACCCAGTACTTC	CASSFPGGKQETQYF
TRBD1	TRBV5-1	.	TRBJ2-7	TGCGCCAGCAGCCCCGGGACAGGGGCTTCCTACGAGCAGTACTTC	CASSPGTGASYEQYF